These 4 T cell receptor beta chains were sequenced from one sample in a study of CD8+CD57+ T cells in acquired aplastic anemia. Genomic DNA, the template, was used for profiling of the TCR beta VDJ and CDR3. TCRdb used MiXCR to reprocess the reads, holding one entry per CDR3 protein. The sample comprises under 250,000 distinct CDR3 sequences, roughly 35% of which are singletons, and 1.1% rests with the top ten. The source material was sorted CD4+, CD8+, or CD8+CD57+ T cells (not recorded which) from PBMCs. These TCRs come from a human donor in good health, serving as a control.

About this clonotype itself: A much larger clone lies a single base off, so this may be a read error. V usage is TRBV5-1 and J usage is TRBJ2-3; TRBD2 matches at 7 bases. From germline, CDR1 is SGHRS and CDR2 YFSETQ. The CDR3 totals 12 residues. The CDR3 region has the DNA TGCGCCGGCAGGGACTATACAGATACGCAGTATTTT. This codes for CAGRDYTDTQYF.

At least ten counts were recorded for this clonotype. This sequence joins TRBV10-3 and TRBJ2-1, with 15 positions matching TRBD2. V was pared by 6 bases and J by 10 bases, with 13 bases of the junction left unmatched. The CDR3 runs 17 residues. Per the germline V gene, CDR1 is ENHRY and CDR2 is SYGVKD. The CDR3 DNA is TGTGCCATCAGGGGCAACCCGGGACTAGCGGGAGGAGGGGAGCAGTTCTTC. It encodes CAIRGNPGLAGGGEQFF.

This clonotype was observed a single time. This may come from a read error, since a much larger clone is one base off. This chain connects TRBV6-4 to TRBJ2-7; TRBD2 matches at 12 bases. CDR3 length: 13 amino acids. The germline CDR1 and CDR2 sequences are MRHNA and SNTAGT. Here the CDR3 DNA reads TGTGCGGGCAGCTCACTAGCGGGAGGTGCGCAGTACTTC. This sequence encodes CAGSSLAGGAQYF.

This sequence joins TRBV20-1 and TRBJ2-3; 13 bases agree with TRBD2. The CDR3 has 17 residues. With 0 bases clipped from V and 8 bases from J, the junction kept 11 bases outside the gene matches. Germline assignment: CDR1 DFQATT and CDR2 SNEGSKA (reference sequence). The CDR3, as DNA: TGCAGTGCTAGAGATTCCCTACTAGCGGGAGGGCCAGGTACGCAGTATTTT. Its translation: CSARDSLLAGGPGTQYF.